This T cell receptor beta chain emerged from a study of cytomegalovirus exposure and HLA in healthy donors. Looking at the study overall: The study placed about four fifths of its approximately 360 genotyped donors in the Caucasian-associated ancestry cluster.

The table lists this clone with a few counts. Antigen: not known. The same CDR3 also results from other DNA sequences found in this sample. PCR amplification relied on 60 Vbeta primers (plus 13 Jbeta primers). Sequencing used immunoSEQ multiplex PCR; TCRdb keeps in-frame clones, though not all of them. The sample records around 190,000 clones, about 83% being singletons. Study conclusions and caveats: Altogether, around 160 TCR beta chains were recorded as cytomegalovirus-associated. The likely explanation for a cluster of highly shared sequence variants was sequencing artifact.

The TCR sequence derives from a man between 35 and 55 years old in good health and CMV-seropositive. The sequencing input was PBMCs.

CDR3 in amino acids: CASSPGQKNTEAFF. The CDR3 DNA is TGTGCCAGCAGCCCGGGACAGAAGAACACTGAAGCTTTCTTT. The chain combines TRBV6-6 with TRBJ1-1; TRBD1 agrees at 7 bases. The junction had 5 bases not matched to a gene; V was cut back by 6 bases and J by 1 base. The CDR3 runs 14 residues. Germline V lookup: CDR1 MNHNY, CDR2 SVGAGI (reference sequence).